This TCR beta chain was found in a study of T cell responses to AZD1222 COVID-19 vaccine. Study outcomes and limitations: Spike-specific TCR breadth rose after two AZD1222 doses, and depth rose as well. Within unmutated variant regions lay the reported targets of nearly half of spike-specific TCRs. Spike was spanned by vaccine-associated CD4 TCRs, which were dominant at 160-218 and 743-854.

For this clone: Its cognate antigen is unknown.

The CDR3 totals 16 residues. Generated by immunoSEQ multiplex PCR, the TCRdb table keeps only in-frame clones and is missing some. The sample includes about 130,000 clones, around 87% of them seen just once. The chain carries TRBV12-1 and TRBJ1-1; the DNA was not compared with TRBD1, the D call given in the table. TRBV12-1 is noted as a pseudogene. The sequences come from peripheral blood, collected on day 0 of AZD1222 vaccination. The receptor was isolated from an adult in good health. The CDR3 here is CASSLRLQGAKTEAFF. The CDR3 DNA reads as TGTGCCAGCAGCTTACGCTTACAGGGGGCGAAGACTGAAGCTTTCTTT.